This TCR beta chain was found in a study of blood T cell repertoires in COVID-19. Repertoires were generated with immunoSEQ multiplex PCR, while TCRdb's copy carries only in-frame clones and drops some. The sample has some 110,000 clones, around 84% seen once. This CDR3 region has 15 residues. CDR1 and CDR2 from the germline V gene are SGHRS and YFSETQ. V gave up 1 base and J gave up 7 bases, with 15 bases separating them. This clonotype originated in a man in his 60s with acute or convalescent COVID-19. The sequencing sample was made of peripheral blood. The J gene is TRBJ2-1, the V gene TRBV5-1, with D possibly matching TRBD2 (6 bases). The CDR3 here is CASSLIGQGGNEQFF. CDR3 DNA: TGCGCCAGCAGCTTGATCGGCCAGGGAGGAAATGAGCAGTTCTTC.